This TCR beta chain derives from a study of spatial heterogeneity in lung cancer. The time point is: sample taken at primary tumor resection. No cells were sorted before sequencing. The whole RNA sequenced was extracted from tumor, nontumor lung or frozen PBMC. Samples were obtained from approximately 76 donors, all untreated early-stage non-small cell lung cancer patients. TCRdb fed the 5' RACE reads into MiXCR, producing one record per CDR3 protein. The sample includes fewer than 20,000 distinct CDR3 sequences, about 20% seen only once; the top ten take 15% to 20%. Germline CDR1 reads DFQATT; CDR2 reads SNEGSKA (reference sequence). This CDR3 contains 12 residues. The ends were cut back, 5 bases at V and 3 bases at J, with 10 bases in the middle.

This clonotype was sampled from a female donor with early-stage non-small cell lung cancer. The chain uses TRBV20-1 and TRBJ2-5; perhaps TRBD1 as D (6 bases). This sample comprised PBMCs, obtained at surgery. CDR3 protein: CSAPPGEETQYF. The CDR3 DNA follows: TGCAGTGCTCCTCCAGGGGAAGAGACCCAGTACTTC.